The 30 T cell receptor beta chains presented below share a single source sample, sequenced in a study of shared clonotypes between healthy human individuals. Only in-frame clones appear in the TCRdb table, and some are missing; sequencing was by immunoSEQ multiplex PCR. The data hold 2 million to 2.5 million clones, with approximately 95% observed a single time. Sequencing input: naive CD4+ T cells from PBMCs. The subset here: CD45RA+ positively selected. All receptors derive from a man aged 18-30 years in good health. Some clones in this sample may be carry-over from other donors' samples.

The chain links TRBV11-2 to TRBJ2-7; D remains ambiguous. Trimming stripped 1 base from V and 3 bases from J, with 10 bases between. Germline V gene lookup returns CDR1 SGHAT and CDR2 FQNNGV. The CDR3 length is 14 residues. CDR3 loop: CASSLGPYYYEQYF. The DNA for the CDR3 is TGTGCCAGCAGCTTAGGCCCCTATTACTACGAGCAGTACTTC.

The rearrangement uses TRBV30 and TRBJ2-1; D is ambiguous. Germline V CDR1 and CDR2: GTSNPN, SVGIG (reference sequence). The CDR3 sequence is 11 residues long. V dropped 5 bases and J dropped 10 bases, with 12 bases sitting between them. DNA for the CDR3: TGTGCCTGGGAAACTGGACCCGAGCAGTTCTTC. Its protein product is CAWETGPEQFF.

This clone was recorded only once. Other DNA sequences in the same sample also yield this CDR3. V is TRBV2 and J is TRBJ1-1; D is ambiguous. This CDR3 region has 12 residues. Germline values: CDR1 SNHLY, CDR2 FYNNEI. The V end lost 3 bases, the J end lost 5 bases, and 7 bases lay between the germline ends. Here the CDR3 DNA reads TGTGCCAGCAGTGATTTCGTGACTGAAGCTTTCTTT. Translating it yields CASSDFVTEAFF.

The V and J genes are TRBV19 and TRBJ2-7; 8 bases fit TRBD1. CDR1 is LNHDA and CDR2 is SQIVND in the germline V gene (reference sequence). The V and J ends lost 1 base and 3 bases, in that order; junction bases with no gene match: 2. The CDR3 extends over 14 amino acids. CDR3: CASSIAGGDYEQYF. CDR3 in DNA: TGTGCCAGTAGTATAGCAGGGGGCGACTACGAGCAGTACTTC. Using reference TRBV19 and TRBJ2-7 for the parts outside the CDR3, the full variable domain is DGGITQSPKYLFRKEGQNVTLSCEQNLNHDAMYWYRQDPGQGLRLIYYSQIVNDFQKGDIAEGYSVSREKKESFPLTVTSAQKNPTAFYLCASSIAGGDYEQYFGPGTRLTVT.

The chain joins TRBV6-1 to TRBJ2-1; 9 nucleotides line up with TRBD1. Losses at the gene ends were 2 bases for V and 3 bases for J; bases not matched to a gene: 5. Germline-derived CDR1 and CDR2 are MNHNS and SASEGT. This CDR3 is built from 16 residues. The CDR3 bases are TGTGCCAGCAGTGAAAAGGGACAGGGCGGCTACAATGAGCAGTTCTTC. It is translated as CASSEKGQGGYNEQFF.

The rearrangement joins TRBV21-1 to TRBJ2-7; the D call in the table, TRBD1, was not verified against the DNA. TRBV21-1 represents a pseudogene. This CDR3 region has 16 residues. The CDR3 is CASSKRSTAESYEQYF. CDR3 nucleotide sequence: TGTGCCAGCAGCAAACGTTCGACAGCCGAGTCCTACGAGCAGTACTTC.

This clone was recorded once. The chain links TRBV5-4 to TRBJ2-1; 8 bases line up with TRBD2. CDR1 SGHNT and CDR2 YYREEE come from the germline V gene (reference sequence). With 4 bases clipped from V and 6 bases from J, the junction kept 15 bases outside the gene matches. This CDR3 is built from 17 residues. The CDR3 DNA reads TGTGCCAGCAGCGGGGCCCCTCCAGCGGGAGTGGGCAATGAGCAGTTCTTC. Amino acids: CASSGAPPAGVGNEQFF.

The rearrangement uses TRBV5-4 and TRBJ2-7; 7 bases fit TRBD1. V was clipped by 3 bases and J by 5 bases; unmatched bases: 8. Germline CDR1 is SGHNT and CDR2 is YYREEE (reference sequence). This CDR3 has 14 amino acids. Written as DNA, the CDR3 is TGTGCCAGCAGCTCTAACAGGGGAAAGGACGAGCAGTACTTC. Its protein product is CASSSNRGKDEQYF.

The chain couples TRBV6-1 to TRBJ1-5, with D uncertain. Germline V gene data show CDR1 as MNHNS and CDR2 as SASEGT. The CDR3 runs 15 residues. V was pared by 4 bases and J by 0 bases, with 10 bases between. In nucleotides, the CDR3 is TGTGCCAGCAGTGTGGTCTGGGGTAGCAATCAGCCCCAGCATTTT. As protein: CASSVVWGSNQPQHF.

V and J are TRBV18 and TRBJ2-3; 7 positions agree with TRBD2. Germline CDR1 is KGHSH and CDR2 is LQKENI. The CDR3 is 15 residues long. The V gene end was trimmed by 3 bases and the J gene end by 5 bases; junction bases not matched to a gene: 8. The CDR3 DNA is TGTGCCAGCTCACCTGGTGGAGGGAGGGAAGATACGCAGTATTTT. It is translated as CASSPGGGREDTQYF.

The chain has TRBV5-4 and TRBJ2-3, with TRBD2 matching over 12 bases. CDR3 size: 16 residues. The trim removed 7 bases at V and 5 bases at J, leaving 11 bases unmatched. CDR1 is SGHNT and CDR2 is YYREEE in the germline V gene (reference sequence). In nucleotides, the CDR3 is TGTGCCAGCCCCGCTGGGGAGGGACTAGCGGGAGATACGCAGTATTTT. It translates to CASPAGEGLAGDTQYF.

This CDR3 is CASSVGGAGGSTGELFF. CDR3 sequence (DNA): TGTGCCAGCAGCGTAGGTGGGGCAGGGGGTTCCACCGGGGAGCTGTTTTTT. The V call is TRBV9, the J call TRBJ2-2; 7 nucleotides line up with TRBD1. The CDR3 length is 17 residues. Germline CDR1 and CDR2: SGDLS and YYNGEE. V was clipped by 0 bases and J by 4 bases; unmatched bases: 9. The full variable domain, its missing parts supplied by reference TRBV9 and TRBJ2-2, is DSGVTQTPKHLITATGQRVTLRCSPRSGDLSVYWYQQSLDQGLQFLIQYYNGEERAKGNILERFSAQQFPDLHSELNLSSLELGDSALYFCASSVGGAGGSTGELFFGEGSRLTVL.

This chain links TRBV7-9 with TRBJ2-2, with TRBD1 as a possible D gene (6 bases). This CDR3 region has 16 residues. Germline CDR1 and CDR2: SEHNR and FQNEAQ (reference sequence). Trimming left V 6 bases short and J 1 base short, with 15 bases between. The CDR3 bases are TGTGCCAGCAGTACCTTTCGGACAGAGAACACCGGGGAGCTGTTTTTT. It translates to CASSTFRTENTGELFF.

This clone was counted once. The rearrangement links TRBV28 to TRBJ1-2; maybe TRBD1 (6 bases). Germline loops: CDR1 MDHEN, CDR2 SYDVKM. Trimming removed 5 bases from V and 4 bases from J, with 23 bases in between. CDR3 length: 17 residues. This CDR3 is CASSLPGHQFTAYGYTF. The CDR3 DNA follows: TGTGCCAGCAGTCTTCCGGGACACCAATTTACCGCCTATGGCTACACCTTC.

As to this clone: At the DNA level, this CDR3 is encoded by other sequences in the same sample as well. The CDR3 region has the DNA TGTGCCAGCAGTGAACGAGGTAGGAACACTGAAGCTTTCTTT. As protein: CASSERGRNTEAFF. The chain couples TRBV6-1 to TRBJ1-1; D is undetermined. From germline, CDR1 is MNHNS and CDR2 SASEGT. The CDR3 has 14 residues. With 2 bases removed from V and 1 base from J, the gap between germline ends came to 8 bases.

The sample holds a few counts of this clone. The V gene is TRBV28, the J gene TRBJ1-2; D not resolved. Germline V gives CDR1 MDHEN, CDR2 SYDVKM. The CDR3 runs 14 residues. V gave up 2 bases and J gave up 7 bases, with 14 bases separating them. Written as DNA, the CDR3 is TGTGCCAGCAGTTTACTCAACTCGATCGGTGGCTACACCTTC. Translating gives CASSLLNSIGGYTF.

The genes are TRBV7-6 and TRBJ1-1, with a weak D call TRBD1 (5 bases). Germline CDR1 SGHVS, CDR2 FNYEAQ. This CDR3 has 13 amino acids. The germline V and J ends were trimmed by 8 bases and 0 bases, with 10 bases remaining between them. The CDR3 loop is CASRRGMNTEAFF. The CDR3 DNA sequence: TGTGCCAGCCGGCGGGGGATGAACACTGAAGCTTTCTTT.

The rearrangement uses TRBV18 and TRBJ1-1; D not resolved. This CDR3 is built from 13 residues. Trimming cost V 4 bases and J 5 bases, with 11 bases left between them. Germline V gene lookup returns CDR1 KGHSH and CDR2 LQKENI. CDR3 sequence reads: CASSQGPGTEAFF. The CDR3, as DNA: TGTGCCAGCTCACAGGGCCCGGGTACTGAAGCTTTCTTT. The full variable domain, its missing parts supplied by reference TRBV18 and TRBJ1-1, is NAGVMQNPRHLVRRRGQEARLRCSPMKGHSHVYWYRQLPEEGLKFMVYLQKENIIDESGMPKERFSAEFPKEGPSILRIQQVVRGDSAAYFCASSQGPGTEAFFGQGTRLTVV.

This clone was seen just once. This rearrangement joins TRBV6-6 to TRBJ1-5, with D unresolved. This CDR3 has 13 amino acids. The V end was cut by 8 bases, the J end by 3 bases, with 11 bases between. Germline V gene data show CDR1 as MNHNY and CDR2 as SVGAGI (reference sequence). The CDR3 nucleotides read TGTGCCAGCGGCTTGCAGAACAATCAGCCCCAGCATTTT. Translating gives CASGLQNNQPQHF.

The chain uses TRBV6-1 and TRBJ1-4; D not certain. V was pared by 2 bases and J by 0 bases, with 10 bases between. Germline V gives CDR1 MNHNS, CDR2 SASEGT. This CDR3 spans 16 amino acids. The CDR3 bases are TGTGCCAGCAGTGAATCGGTCCCGGCAACTAATGAAAAACTGTTTTTT. Amino acid sequence: CASSESVPATNEKLFF.

The V gene is TRBV2, the J gene TRBJ2-3, with 7 bases identical to TRBD2. V lost 5 bases and J lost 6; bases outside the gene matches: 11. Germline values: CDR1 SNHLY, CDR2 FYNNEI. The CDR3 is 15 amino acids. The DNA of the CDR3 is TGTGCCAGCAGTCTGGAACTAGCGATCGAGGATACGCAGTATTTT. It encodes CASSLELAIEDTQYF.

The rearrangement links TRBV5-4 to TRBJ2-3; D unclear. The CDR3 covers 14 residues. The germline V gene encodes CDR1 SGHNT and CDR2 YYREEE (reference sequence). V lost 4 bases to trimming and J lost 2 bases, with 11 bases between them. CDR3 sequence: CASSRDSFTDTQYF. CDR3 sequence (DNA): TGTGCCAGCAGCCGCGACTCGTTCACAGATACGCAGTATTTT.

The gene calls are TRBV5-1 and TRBJ2-1; possibly TRBD2 for D (6 bases). Germline lookup yields CDR1 SGHRS and CDR2 YFSETQ. V was trimmed by 2 bases and J by 0 bases, leaving 12 bases between them. This CDR3 region has 16 residues. CDR3 nucleotide sequence: TGCGCCAGCAGCTTCCTTGCGGGGCCCTCCTACAATGAGCAGTTCTTC. Amino acids: CASSFLAGPSYNEQFF.

This clone was seen once. The chain uses TRBV9 and TRBJ2-1, with 12 bases aligning to TRBD2. The germline gives CDR1 SGDLS, CDR2 YYNGEE. The CDR3 loop spans 17 amino acids. The V and J ends lost 0 bases and 2 bases, in that order; junction bases with no gene match: 3. This chain's CDR3 is CASSVATSGSPYNEQFF. CDR3 sequence (DNA): TGTGCCAGCAGCGTAGCGACTAGCGGGAGTCCCTACAATGAGCAGTTCTTC.

CDR3 sequence: CAWGGPGLAGAYEQYF. The DNA of the CDR3 is TGTGCCTGGGGCGGCCCCGGGCTAGCGGGGGCCTACGAGCAGTACTTC. The chain recombines TRBV30 with TRBJ2-7; 10 nucleotides line up with TRBD2. V lost 5 bases and J lost 2; bases outside the gene matches: 12. The CDR3 has 16 amino acids. CDR1 is GTSNPN, CDR2 SVGIG, per germline (reference sequence).

The rearrangement uses TRBV7-9 and TRBJ2-7; 8 bases map to TRBD1. Germline CDR1 reads SEHNR; CDR2 reads FQNEAQ (reference sequence). This CDR3 comprises 13 residues. Unmatched junction bases numbered 5, after V lost 7 bases and J lost 3 bases. Here the CDR3 reads CASTRTGNYEQYF. Written as DNA, the CDR3 is TGTGCCAGCACCCGGACAGGGAACTACGAGCAGTACTTC. The whole variable domain, remainder taken from reference TRBV7-9 and TRBJ2-7, is DTGVSQNPRHKITKRGQNVTFRCDPISEHNRLYWYRQTLGQGPEFLTYFQNEAQLEKSRLLSDRFSAERPKGSFSTLEIQRTEQGDSAMYLCASTRTGNYEQYFGPGTRLTVT.

The chain joins TRBV14 to TRBJ2-3; 7 nucleotides match TRBD1. V was pared by 4 bases and J by 7 bases, with 11 bases of the junction left unmatched. CDR3 length: 15 residues. The germline V gene encodes CDR1 SGHDN and CDR2 FVKESK. DNA for the CDR3: TGTGCCAGCAGCCTTCCGGGACAGACGTTACATACGCAGTATTTT. Translating gives CASSLPGQTLHTQYF.

The rearrangement uses TRBV5-1 and TRBJ2-7; 14 nucleotides match TRBD2. This CDR3 spans 16 amino acids. CDR1 is SGHRS and CDR2 is YFSETQ in the germline V gene. The junction had 5 bases not matched to a gene; V was cut back by 3 bases and J by 3 bases. CDR3 protein: CASSYGTSGSVYEQYF. The CDR3 nucleotides are TGCGCCAGCAGCTACGGGACTAGCGGGAGCGTCTACGAGCAGTACTTC.

V gene TRBV28 combines with J gene TRBJ1-1; 7 bases line up with TRBD1. This CDR3 is built from 13 residues. Unmatched junction bases numbered 9, after V lost 10 bases and J lost 4 bases. Germline values: CDR1 MDHEN, CDR2 SYDVKM. The CDR3 nucleotides are TGTGCCACCCTGACAGGGTTGCTCACTGAAGCTTTCTTT. It specifies CATLTGLLTEAFF.

The genes are TRBV13 and TRBJ2-7, with D unresolved. The length of the CDR3 is 14 residues. Deletions cut 4 bases from V and 4 bases from J, with 14 bases between. The germline V gene has CDR1 PRHDT and CDR2 FYEKMQ (reference sequence). The CDR3 sequence is CASSSGSPSYEQYF. The CDR3 DNA sequence: TGTGCCAGCAGCTCCGGGTCACCATCTTACGAGCAGTACTTC.